The 12 T cell receptor beta chains below come from one sample, sequenced in a study of CD8+ T cells in alopecia areata. Extraction of RNA preceded its reverse transcription into cDNA, which served as the sequencing template. Profiling relied on immunoSEQ multiplex PCR, and the TCRdb table lists in-frame clones only, not all of them. The sample lists 15,000 to 20,000 clones, about 60% occurring once. Described treatment: oral pan-JAK inhibitor, 5-10 mg twice daily. Lesional scalp punch biopsies and peripheral blood came from alopecia areata patients. The sample in question was skin, obtained at week 4, from a patient treated with tofacitinib. These receptors were taken from a human donor with alopecia areata.

This sequence joins TRBV19 and TRBJ1-1; D gene unclear. This CDR3 spans 13 amino acids. V was shortened by 3 bases and J by 0 bases, with 5 bases between the two germline ends. From germline, CDR1 is LNHDA and CDR2 SQIVND (reference sequence). CDR3 protein: CASSIRLNTEAFF. The DNA for the CDR3 is TGTGCCAGTAGTATTAGGTTGAACACTGAAGCTTTCTTT.

The CDR3: CASSQVVDSPLHF. The CDR3 DNA is TGCGCCAGCAGCCAAGTGGTTGATTCACCCCTCCACTTT. The V gene is TRBV4-1, the J gene TRBJ1-6; D ambiguous. The V gene lost 1 base and the J gene lost 8 bases, with 6 bases spanning the gap. Germline lookup yields CDR1 MGHRA and CDR2 YSYEKL. This CDR3 has 13 amino acids.

The chain combines TRBV28 with TRBJ1-5, with 8 bases lining up with TRBD1. Germline lookup yields CDR1 MDHEN and CDR2 SYDVKM. The CDR3 sequence is 17 residues long. V lost 4 bases to trimming and J lost 4 bases; unmatched junction nucleotides: 12. CDR3 residues: CASSSLIGQGSNQPQHF. CDR3 nucleotides: TGTGCCAGCAGTTCCCTTATAGGACAGGGTTCAAATCAGCCCCAGCATTTT.

The chain combines TRBV28 with TRBJ2-6, with 9 bases that match TRBD1. Germline CDR1 is MDHEN and CDR2 is SYDVKM. J gave up 1 base and V 3 bases, and 7 bases lay outside the gene matches. The CDR3 length is 18 residues. For the CDR3, the DNA is TGTGCCAGCAGTTTGCCTACAGGGGGCGGATCTGGGGCCAACGTCCTGACTTTC. Encoded protein: CASSLPTGGGSGANVLTF. Supplemented by reference TRBV28 and TRBJ2-6, the full variable domain reads DVKVTQSSRYLVKRTGEKVFLECVQDMDHENMFWYRQDPGLGLRLIYFSYDVKMKEKGDIPEGYSVSREKKERFSLILESASTNQTSMYLCASSLPTGGGSGANVLTFGAGSRLTVL.

This rearrangement joins TRBV30 to TRBJ1-1, with TRBD1 matching over 7 bases. This CDR3 comprises 12 residues. With V trimmed by 5 bases and J by 2 bases, 2 bases remained unmatched. Germline CDR1 reads GTSNPN; CDR2 reads SVGIG (reference sequence). The CDR3 spells CAWDRANTEAFF. In nucleotides, the CDR3 is TGTGCCTGGGACAGGGCCAACACTGAAGCTTTCTTT.

The rearrangement joins TRBV2 to TRBJ1-5; no definite D call. The ends were cut back, 6 bases at V and 1 base at J, with 10 bases in the middle. Germline V CDR1 and CDR2: SNHLY, FYNNEI. The CDR3 has 14 amino acids. DNA of the CDR3: TGTGCCAGCAGGGACGGTGGAAGCAATCAGCCCCAGCATTTT. This translates into CASRDGGSNQPQHF.

The rearrangement uses TRBV28 and TRBJ1-1, with TRBD1 matching 10 bases. V shed 3 bases and J 5 bases; nucleotides not matched to a gene: 6. Germline-derived CDR1 and CDR2 are MDHEN and SYDVKM. The CDR3 is 15 residues long. The CDR3 sequence: CASSFSGTGETEAFF. Here the CDR3 DNA reads TGTGCCAGCAGTTTCTCCGGGACAGGGGAGACTGAAGCTTTCTTT.

The genes are TRBV7-3 and TRBJ1-6; D ambiguous. Deletions cut 2 bases from V and 10 bases from J, with 9 bases between. The CDR3 loop spans 13 amino acids. Per the germline V gene, CDR1 is SGHTA and CDR2 is FQGTGA. This chain's CDR3 is CASSLLSKSPLHF. CDR3 bases: TGTGCCAGCAGCTTACTGTCGAAATCACCCCTCCACTTT.

This clone is a singleton in its sample. This chain links TRBV18 with TRBJ1-4; 9 bases agree with TRBD1. From germline, CDR1 is KGHSH and CDR2 LQKENI. V lost 1 base to trimming and J lost 6 bases; unmatched junction nucleotides: 3. This CDR3 has 15 amino acids. This chain's CDR3 is CASSPRRDRDEKLFF. The DNA of the CDR3 is TGTGCCAGCTCACCACGCCGGGACAGGGATGAAAAACTGTTTTTT. Combining the CDR3 with reference TRBV18 and TRBJ1-4 gives the whole variable domain NAGVMQNPRHLVRRRGQEARLRCSPMKGHSHVYWYRQLPEEGLKFMVYLQKENIIDESGMPKERFSAEFPKEGPSILRIQQVVRGDSAAYFCASSPRRDRDEKLFFGSGTQLSVL.

V gene TRBV29-1 combines with J gene TRBJ2-7; a weak D match, TRBD1 (5 bases). The V gene's germline CDR1 is SQVTM and CDR2 ANQGSEA. V lost 4 bases and J lost 5, with 15 bases in between. The CDR3 sequence is 13 residues long. In DNA, the CDR3 is TGCAGCGTTGTGGTCAGGGCGGTCCACGAGCAGTACTTC. This translates into CSVVVRAVHEQYF.

The chain uses TRBV7-8 and TRBJ1-2, with D possibly being TRBD1 (6 bases). The CDR3 covers 14 residues. Per the germline V gene, CDR1 is SGHVS and CDR2 is FQNEAQ. The V and J ends lost 3 bases and 3 bases respectively, with 11 bases between them. The CDR3 protein is CASSLGGLYYGYTF. The CDR3 DNA is TGTGCCAGCAGCTTGGGGGGGCTCTACTATGGCTACACCTTC.

This clone showed up just once. This rearrangement joins TRBV28 to TRBJ2-7; the D gene is possibly TRBD1 (6 bases). This CDR3 is 14 amino acids long. The germline V gene has CDR1 MDHEN and CDR2 SYDVKM. V shed 6 bases and J shed 0 bases, with 12 bases lying between them. Written as DNA, the CDR3 is TGTGCCAGCAGACCCGGGACAAACTCCTACGAGCAGTACTTC. This encodes CASRPGTNSYEQYF.